Listed below are T cell receptor beta chains from one sample, sequenced in a study of shared clonotypes between healthy human individuals. Sequenced by immunoSEQ multiplex PCR; TCRdb stores in-frame clones only, minus some. Of some 2,000,000 clones listed, 85% to 95% were seen once; the top ten hold 0.13%. Material: naive CD4+ T cells sorted from blood. Source of these receptors: a man between 18 and 35 years old in good health. Both conserved end residues are part of each CDR3. D genes are given only for firm matches. Clone size, where shown, is once, few, many, or a class for clones that have expanded.

TRBV18	TRBD1	TRBJ2-7	15	-	TGTGCCAGCTCACCCGGACAGGGAAGCTCCTACGAGCAGTACTTC	CASSPGQGSSYEQYF
TRBV9	-	TRBJ2-3	14	once	TGTGCCAGCAGTAGGGCTAGTCAGGGAGATACGCAGTATTTT	CASSRASQGDTQYF
TRBV2	-	TRBJ2-3	14	-	TGTGCCAGCAGTGAAGGTCGGAGCACAGATACGCAGTATTTT	CASSEGRSTDTQYF
TRBV7-9	TRBD2	TRBJ2-1	15	-	TGTGCCAGCAGCTTAATGGCGGGAGCCTACAATGAGCAGTTCTTC	CASSLMAGAYNEQFF
TRBV10-2	-	TRBJ1-5	14	-	TGCGCCAGCAGTGACCGGCTACCAAATCAGCCCCAGCATTTT	CASSDRLPNQPQHF
TRBV27	TRBD1	TRBJ2-5	15	once	TGTGCCAGCAGTTCATACCCGGGACAGCAAGAGACCCAGTACTTC	CASSSYPGQQETQYF
TRBV19	-	TRBJ2-4	14	-	TGTGCCAGTAGTAGGACAGGGAGGGAAAACATTCAGTACTTC	CASSRTGRENIQYF
TRBV7-2	-	TRBJ2-7	13	-	TGTGCCAGCAGCTTGGTCAGAGCCTACGAGCAGTACTTC	CASSLVRAYEQYF
TRBV10-3	-	TRBJ1-1	15	-	TGTGCCATCAGTGTTATTCAGGGGAGGTGGACTGAAGCTTTCTTT	CAISVIQGRWTEAFF
TRBV7-2	TRBD1	TRBJ1-5	14	-	TGTGCCAGCAGCCCCGGGACAGCGAATCAGCCCCAGCATTTT	CASSPGTANQPQHF
TRBV18	TRBD1	TRBJ2-7	13	-	TGTGCCAGCTCCAAGGACAGGGCCTACGAGCAGTACTTC	CASSKDRAYEQYF
TRBV27	-	TRBJ2-5	12	-	TGTGCCAGGAGGGGATCGAGGGAGACCCAGTACTTC	CARRGSRETQYF
TRBV28	-	TRBJ1-1	17	-	TGTGCCAGCGGGCCTGCGGGGCGCCAGAAAAAGAACACTGAAGCTTTCTTT	CASGPAGRQKKNTEAFF
TRBV7-9	-	TRBJ1-1	16	-	TGTGCCAGCAGCTTAGGGCGGACAGCTGGGAACACTGAAGCTTTCTTT	CASSLGRTAGNTEAFF
TRBV6-5	-	TRBJ2-1	15	-	TGTGCCAGCAGTATCGGTCCTCCAGCCTACAATGAGCAGTTCTTC	CASSIGPPAYNEQFF
TRBV10-3	TRBD1	TRBJ1-5	12	once	TGTGCCAGCGGGACAGCTAATCAGCCCCAGCATTTT	CASGTANQPQHF
TRBV7-2	TRBD1	TRBJ1-6	17	-	TGTGCCAGCAGCCTCCGACAGGGGGGCTCCTATAATTCACCCCTCCACTTT	CASSLRQGGSYNSPLHF
TRBV28	TRBD1	TRBJ2-3	14	-	TGTGCCAGCGGAATCGGGGCGACAGGGGGTACGCAGTATTTT	CASGIGATGGTQYF
TRBV7-9	-	TRBJ2-1	15	-	TGTGCCAGCAGCAACAGGGACTTCCCCTACAATGAGCAGTTCTTC	CASSNRDFPYNEQFF
TRBV19	-	TRBJ1-6	14	-	TGTGCCAGTACCGGAGGAGGGATCAAGTCACCCCTCCACTTT	CASTGGGIKSPLHF
TRBV6-1	TRBD2	TRBJ2-1	15	once	TGTGCCAGCAGTGAACTGCTAGCGGGAATCAATGAGCAGTTCTTC	CASSELLAGINEQFF
TRBV10-1	TRBD1	TRBJ2-3	15	-	TGCGCCAGCAGTAAGGGACAGGGTCGAACAGATACGCAGTATTTT	CASSKGQGRTDTQYF
TRBV6-5	-	TRBJ2-5	16	once	TGTGCCAGCAGTTACTCAGGCGGACGGACACAAGAGACCCAGTACTTC	CASSYSGGRTQETQYF
TRBV7-9	-	TRBJ2-5	14	-	TGTGCCAGCAGCCGTTCTATCAGCGGAGAGACCCAGTACTTC	CASSRSISGETQYF
TRBV7-2	TRBD1	TRBJ1-4	14	many	TGTGCCAGCAACTTAGGACAGGGAGTTGAAAAACTGTTTTTT	CASNLGQGVEKLFF
TRBV5-4	-	TRBJ2-3	14	-	TGTGCCAGCAGCTTGGCCGACAGGTTAGATACGCAGTATTTT	CASSLADRLDTQYF
TRBV5-1	TRBD2	TRBJ2-7	15	-	TGCGCCAGCAGCTTGGCCGGGACTAGCGGCCACGAGCAGTACTTC	CASSLAGTSGHEQYF
TRBV5-6	-	TRBJ1-5	15	once	TGTGCCAGCAGCTTGGGAGGGACAAGCAATCAGCCCCAGCATTTT	CASSLGGTSNQPQHF
TRBV4-3	-	TRBJ2-7	14	-	TGCGCCAGCAGCCAAGAACCTAGATCCTACGAGCAGTACTTC	CASSQEPRSYEQYF
TRBV28	-	TRBJ1-6	15	-	TGTGCCAGCAGTTTTTTTAGGGCTACCAATTCACCCCTCCACTTT	CASSFFRATNSPLHF
TRBV6-1	-	TRBJ2-7	13	-	TGTGCCAGCAGTGAAGAGGGGTGGGGTGAGCAGTACTTC	CASSEEGWGEQYF
TRBV5-1	-	TRBJ2-3	15	-	TGCGCCAGCAGCTTACGAGAACTTAGCACAGATACGCAGTATTTT	CASSLRELSTDTQYF
TRBV19	-	TRBJ2-3	12	-	TGTGCCAGTATAAGGGAGACAGATACGCAGTATTTT	CASIRETDTQYF
TRBV5-1	TRBD2	TRBJ2-3	15	-	TGCGCCAGCAGCTTGGGGGCGGGAGAAAAAGATACGCAGTATTTT	CASSLGAGEKDTQYF
TRBV19	TRBD1	TRBJ2-3	16	-	TGTGCCAGTAGTATCGGCGGGACAGGGCACACAGATACGCAGTATTTT	CASSIGGTGHTDTQYF
TRBV18	-	TRBJ1-3	14	-	TGTGCCAGCACCGGGACAAGCTCTGGAAACACCATATATTTT	CASTGTSSGNTIYF
TRBV5-1	-	TRBJ1-2	17	-	TGCGCCAGCAGCTTGCCCCTTGACCAGGCGGGAAACTATGGCTACACCTTC	CASSLPLDQAGNYGYTF
TRBV30	TRBD1	TRBJ2-3	13	-	TGTGCCTGGACGACAGGGGTCACAGATACGCAGTATTTT	CAWTTGVTDTQYF
TRBV19	-	TRBJ2-2	15	-	TGTGCCAGTAGTGCCTCAGGGGGGGACACCGGGGAGCTGTTTTTT	CASSASGGDTGELFF
TRBV5-1	-	TRBJ1-6	18	-	TGCGCCAGCAGCTTGGGGCATCAAGGGGGGTCCTATAATTCACCCCTCCACTTT	CASSLGHQGGSYNSPLHF